This T cell receptor (beta chain) was captured by sequencing in a study of blood T cell repertoires in COVID-19. Overall study: The samples span acute and convalescent COVID-19 from the United States, Italy and Spain.

Germline-derived CDR1 and CDR2 are SGHTA and FQGNSA. V was shortened by 1 base and J by 4 bases, with 16 bases between the two germline ends. This CDR3 is built from 16 residues. Under the authors' procedure: How many nucleated cells were present was estimated from reference gene primer amplification. Libraries were prepared by immunoSEQ multiplex PCR; TCRdb keeps only in-frame clonotypes and omits some of them. V and J calls and clone size are as listed in that table; D and trimming were resolved from the DNA. The table records about 66,000 clones, 70% to 90% of them present only once. Sequences were obtained from peripheral blood. The gene calls are TRBV7-2 and TRBJ1-2, with unresolved D. The clonotype comes from a man in his 70s with acute or convalescent COVID-19. Here the CDR3 DNA reads TGTGCCAGCAGCTTAGAAGGCGGGAGAAGCTCCTATGGCTACACCTTC. Amino acid sequence: CASSLEGGRSSYGYTF. Based on the CDR3 plus reference TRBV7-2 and TRBJ1-2, the full variable domain is GAGVSQSPSNKVTEKGKDVELRCDPISGHTALYWYRQSLGQGLEFLIYFQGNSAPDKSGLPSDRFSAERTGGSVSTLTIQRTQQEDSAVYLCASSLEGGRSSYGYTFGSGTRLTVV.